These T cell receptor beta chains were read from a single sample in a study of OX40 agonist ivuxolimab in advanced cancers. Profiling relied on immunoSEQ multiplex PCR, and the TCRdb table lists in-frame clones only, not all of them. The profile covers tens of thousands of clones, with 89% appearing a single time and around 16% taken by the ten largest. The sequencing used CD4+ or CD8+ T cells sorted from blood, collected in a trial of the OX40 agonist ivuxolimab. These TCRs come from an adult with an advanced solid tumor such as melanoma, head and neck, liver or kidney cancer. The CDR3 runs from the conserved cysteine through the conserved F or W. D genes are given only for firm matches. Clone size, where shown, is once, few, many, or a class for clones that have expanded.

d_gene: TRBD1; v_gene: TRBV11-2; j_gene: TRBJ2-1; abundance: NA; CDR3aa: CASSLGQAHEQFF; CDR3nt: TGTGCCAGCAGCTTGGGACAGGCCCATGAGCAGTTCTTC
d_gene: NA; v_gene: TRBV11-2; j_gene: TRBJ2-3; abundance: once; CDR3aa: CASSFPRGRGGTDTQYF; CDR3nt: TGTGCCAGCAGCTTCCCCAGGGGTAGGGGAGGCACAGATACGCAGTATTTT
d_gene: TRBD1; v_gene: TRBV15; j_gene: TRBJ2-7; abundance: NA; CDR3aa: CATSRGGTGFISYEQYF; CDR3nt: TGTGCCACCAGCAGAGGAGGGACAGGCTTCATATCCTACGAGCAGTACTTC
d_gene: NA; v_gene: TRBV2; j_gene: TRBJ1-4; abundance: NA; CDR3aa: CASSGARRNNEKLFF; CDR3nt: TGTGCCAGCAGTGGGGCAAGGAGAAACAATGAAAAACTGTTTTTT
d_gene: TRBD1; v_gene: TRBV4-1; j_gene: TRBJ2-7; abundance: NA; CDR3aa: CASSSPTGGYEQYF; CDR3nt: TGCGCCAGCAGCTCACCGACAGGGGGCTACGAGCAGTACTTC
d_gene: NA; v_gene: TRBV4-1; j_gene: TRBJ2-1; abundance: NA; CDR3aa: CASSLQTPLANEQFF; CDR3nt: TGCGCCAGCAGCCTCCAAACCCCGCTAGCCAATGAGCAGTTCTTC
d_gene: TRBD1; v_gene: TRBV6-4; j_gene: TRBJ2-3; abundance: NA; CDR3aa: CASSGTGGSGDTQYF; CDR3nt: TGTGCCAGCAGTGGGACAGGGGGAAGCGGAGATACGCAGTATTTT
d_gene: TRBD2; v_gene: TRBV6-5; j_gene: TRBJ2-1; abundance: NA; CDR3aa: CASSYSASGEHNEQFF; CDR3nt: TGTGCCAGCAGTTACTCGGCTAGCGGGGAGCACAATGAGCAGTTCTTC
d_gene: NA; v_gene: TRBV5-4; j_gene: TRBJ2-3; abundance: NA; CDR3aa: CASSFQDTQYF; CDR3nt: TGTGCCAGCAGCTTTCAAGATACGCAGTATTTT
d_gene: TRBD1; v_gene: TRBV10-1; j_gene: TRBJ2-2; abundance: NA; CDR3aa: CASSRTGDTGELFF; CDR3nt: TGCGCCAGCAGCAGGACAGGGGACACCGGGGAGCTGTTTTTT
d_gene: NA; v_gene: TRBV4-1; j_gene: TRBJ1-1; abundance: NA; CDR3aa: CASSQEPRSTEAFF; CDR3nt: TGCGCCAGCAGCCAAGAACCCAGGAGCACTGAAGCTTTCTTT
d_gene: NA; v_gene: TRBV6-5; j_gene: TRBJ2-7; abundance: NA; CDR3aa: CASSNSYEQYF; CDR3nt: TGTGCCAGCTCTAACAGTTACGAGCAGTACTTC
d_gene: TRBD1; v_gene: TRBV9; j_gene: TRBJ1-4; abundance: NA; CDR3aa: CASSAYGQGTGEKLFF; CDR3nt: TGTGCCAGCAGCGCCTACGGACAGGGGACGGGAGAAAAACTGTTTTTT
d_gene: NA; v_gene: TRBV5-1; j_gene: TRBJ1-3; abundance: NA; CDR3aa: CASSSGTLSLSGNTIYF; CDR3nt: TGCGCCAGCAGCTCCGGGACCTTGTCCCTCTCTGGAAACACCATATATTTT
d_gene: TRBD2; v_gene: TRBV27; j_gene: TRBJ2-3; abundance: NA; CDR3aa: CASSLSWGTSGKADTQYF; CDR3nt: TGTGCCAGCAGTTTATCTTGGGGGACTAGCGGGAAGGCAGATACGCAGTATTTT
d_gene: TRBD2; v_gene: TRBV29-1; j_gene: TRBJ2-5; abundance: NA; CDR3aa: CSVASAGASETQYF; CDR3nt: TGCAGCGTCGCCTCGGCGGGAGCCTCAGAGACCCAGTACTTC
d_gene: NA; v_gene: TRBV29-1; j_gene: TRBJ1-2; abundance: NA; CDR3aa: CSVLRVMPGPKYYGYTF; CDR3nt: TGCAGCGTTCTTAGGGTGATGCCAGGACCTAAGTACTATGGCTACACCTTT
d_gene: NA; v_gene: TRBV9; j_gene: TRBJ2-7; abundance: medium-sized; CDR3aa: CASSGRGNSYEQYF; CDR3nt: TGTGCCAGCAGCGGGAGGGGGAACTCCTACGAGCAGTACTTC
d_gene: TRBD1; v_gene: TRBV15; j_gene: TRBJ1-5; abundance: NA; CDR3aa: CATSRTGPNQPQHF; CDR3nt: TGTGCCACCAGCAGGACAGGGCCTAATCAGCCCCAGCATTTT
d_gene: NA; v_gene: TRBV5-6; j_gene: TRBJ1-4; abundance: NA; CDR3aa: CASSSRGLGEKLFF; CDR3nt: TGTGCCAGCAGCTCGAGAGGGCTTGGTGAAAAACTGTTTTTT
d_gene: NA; v_gene: TRBV11-2; j_gene: TRBJ1-1; abundance: NA; CDR3aa: CASSWAGEAFF; CDR3nt: TGTGCCAGCAGCTGGGCGGGGGAAGCTTTCTTT
d_gene: NA; v_gene: TRBV7-9; j_gene: TRBJ2-1; abundance: once; CDR3aa: CASSRAGSYNEQFF; CDR3nt: TGTGCCAGCAGCAGGGCGGGCTCCTACAATGAGCAGTTCTTC
d_gene: NA; v_gene: TRBV7-9; j_gene: TRBJ1-2; abundance: NA; CDR3aa: CASSSNGGGIYGYTF; CDR3nt: TGTGCCAGCAGCTCGAATGGGGGTGGTATCTATGGCTACACCTTC
d_gene: NA; v_gene: TRBV7-9; j_gene: TRBJ2-1; abundance: few; CDR3aa: CASSGPRGSSYNEQFF; CDR3nt: TGTGCCAGCAGCGGACCACGGGGGAGCTCCTACAATGAGCAGTTCTTC